The T cell receptor (beta chain) described here comes from a study of blood T cell repertoires in COVID-19. Study at large: The United States, Italy and Spain were the sources of the acute and convalescent COVID-19 samples. PBMCs, B-cell-depleted T cells, or T cells provided the cDNA or gDNA that made up the material.

Germline CDR1 and CDR2: SGHNT and YYREEE (reference sequence). Trimming took off 2 bases at V and 1 base at J, with 7 bases between the two ends. This CDR3 has 14 amino acids. As handled by the study authors: Estimates of nucleated cell counts were drawn from the amplification of reference gene primers. Libraries were prepared by immunoSEQ multiplex PCR; TCRdb keeps only in-frame clonotypes and omits some of them. V and J calls and clone size are as listed in that table; D and trimming were resolved from the DNA. The sample holds about 400,000 clones; 70% to 90% are singletons and the top ten take 7% to 7.5%.

The J gene is TRBJ1-3, the V gene TRBV5-4; a possible D gene is TRBD1 (6 bases). The sequenced sample was peripheral blood. The sequence was obtained from a woman in her sixties with COVID-19, enrolled during active disease. CDR3 DNA: TGTGCCAGCAGCTTACAGGGATCTGGAAACACCATATATTTT. Translation: CASSLQGSGNTIYF.